The clone carrying this T cell receptor beta chain came up a few times. The data were taken from a study of blood T cell repertoires in COVID-19. Study summary: Sites in the United States, Italy and Spain provided acute and convalescent COVID-19 samples. The cDNA or gDNA used as material had been derived from T cells, B-cell-depleted T cells, or PBMCs.

Germline CDR1 GTSNPN, CDR2 SVGIG (reference sequence). The V end lost 0 bases, the J end lost 4 bases, and 18 bases lay between the germline ends. The CDR3 is made up of 16 amino acids. Original analysis: It was from reference gene primer amplification that nucleated cell counts were estimated. Method: immunoSEQ multiplex PCR; TCRdb's copy keeps in-frame clones and lacks some. The V and J calls and the clone size are those of that table, but D and trimming were determined from the DNA. The data contain 90,000 to 120,000 clones, approximately 69% of them singletons. This receptor was obtained from an elderly man with acute or convalescent COVID-19. V and J are TRBV30 and TRBJ1-1; D call uncertain. Specimen: peripheral blood. The CDR3, as DNA: TGTGCCTGGAGTGTACGCGGTTACGGGATGCCCACTGAAGCTTTCTTT. It encodes CAWSVRGYGMPTEAFF.